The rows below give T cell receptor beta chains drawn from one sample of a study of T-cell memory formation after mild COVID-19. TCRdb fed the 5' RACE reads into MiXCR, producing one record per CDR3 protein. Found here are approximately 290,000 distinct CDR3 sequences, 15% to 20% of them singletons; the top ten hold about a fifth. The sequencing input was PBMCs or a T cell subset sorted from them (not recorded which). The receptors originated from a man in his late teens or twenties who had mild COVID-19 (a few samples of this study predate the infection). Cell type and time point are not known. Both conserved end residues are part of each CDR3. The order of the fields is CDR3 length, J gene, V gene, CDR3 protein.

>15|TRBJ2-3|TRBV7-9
CASSLGLAGVYTQYF
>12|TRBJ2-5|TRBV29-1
CSVRTVTKTQYF
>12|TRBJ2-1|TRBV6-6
CASSYVDNEQFF
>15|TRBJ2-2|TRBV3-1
CASSQARVGTGELFF
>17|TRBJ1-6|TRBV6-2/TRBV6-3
CASSYHDTGTLNSPLHF
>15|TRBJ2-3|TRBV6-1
CASSLGQGRTDTQYF
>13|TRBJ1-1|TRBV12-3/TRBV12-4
CASRPGFGTEAFF
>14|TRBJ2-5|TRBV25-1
CASSEERGWKTQYF
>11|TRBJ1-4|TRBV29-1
CSGRQGEKLFF
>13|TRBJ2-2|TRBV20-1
CSASRGITGELFF
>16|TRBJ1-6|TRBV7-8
CASSLAFEFYNSPLHF
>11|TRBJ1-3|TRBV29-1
CSCPSGNTIYF
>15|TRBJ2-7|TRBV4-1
CASSPEQGTSYEQYF
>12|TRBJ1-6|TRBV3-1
CASSQERGPLHF
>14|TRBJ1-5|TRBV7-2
CASSDIQGDQPQHF
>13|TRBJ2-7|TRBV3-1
CASSPRAPYEQYF
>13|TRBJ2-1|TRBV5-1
CASGLAPGNEQFF
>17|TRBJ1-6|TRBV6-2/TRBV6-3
CASREIRVTGSNSPLHF
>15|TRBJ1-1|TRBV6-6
CASTNVPRRDTEAFF
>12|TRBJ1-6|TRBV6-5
CASRDRYSPLHF
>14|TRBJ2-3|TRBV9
CASSVAAVADTQYF
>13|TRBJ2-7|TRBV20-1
CSARDVRAGEQYF
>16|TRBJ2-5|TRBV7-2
CASSLLMGGPQETQYF
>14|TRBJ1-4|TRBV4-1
CASTRGGAAEKLFF
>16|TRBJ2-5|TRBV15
CATSRDSGTGRETQYF
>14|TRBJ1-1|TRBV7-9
CASRRGTGGTEAFF
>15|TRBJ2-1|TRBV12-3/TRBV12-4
CASSPGPSPYNEQFF
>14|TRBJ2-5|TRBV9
CASSGPGLAETQYF
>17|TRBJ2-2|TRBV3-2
CASSQEYRWRGTGELFF
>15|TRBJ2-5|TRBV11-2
CASSLRVWGQETQYF
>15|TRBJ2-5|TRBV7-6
CASSSGTGDAKTQYF
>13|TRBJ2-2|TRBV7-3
CASSSREWGELFF
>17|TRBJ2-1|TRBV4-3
CASSPDRSGSAYNEQFF
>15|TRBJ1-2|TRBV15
CATSRRDRGNYGYTF
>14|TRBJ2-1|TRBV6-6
CASSQQGSYNEQFF
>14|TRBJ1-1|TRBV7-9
CASSQSQANTEAFF
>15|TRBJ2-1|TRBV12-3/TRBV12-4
CASSLGGGTHNEQFF
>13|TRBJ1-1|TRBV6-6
CASSREWDTEAFF
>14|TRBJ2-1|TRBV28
CASSSRGGYYEQFF
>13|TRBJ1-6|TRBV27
CASSPLGGGPLHF
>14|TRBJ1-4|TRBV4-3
CASSQDRGREKLFF
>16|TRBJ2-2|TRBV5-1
CASSSRLAGVAGELFF
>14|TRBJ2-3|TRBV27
CASSWGRSTDTQYF
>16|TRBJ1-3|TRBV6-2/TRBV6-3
CASRSRQGYSGNTIYF
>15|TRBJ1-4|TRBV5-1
CASSPTGSGNEKLFF
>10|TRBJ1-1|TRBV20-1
CSARETEAFF
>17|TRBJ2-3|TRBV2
CASRGGSTSGGTDTQYF
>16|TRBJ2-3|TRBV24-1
CATSDHRGASTDTQYF
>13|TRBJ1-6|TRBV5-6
CASSLQLGSPLHF
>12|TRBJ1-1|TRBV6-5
CASSSGPTEAFF
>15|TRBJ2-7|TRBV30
CAWSVLRWGSYEQYF
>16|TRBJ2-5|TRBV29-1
CSVDLTRDQGGETQYF
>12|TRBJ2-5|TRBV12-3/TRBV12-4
CASSPHAETQYF
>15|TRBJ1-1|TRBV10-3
CAISGVRDSKSEAFF
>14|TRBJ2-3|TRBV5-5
CASSLSVSEDTQYF
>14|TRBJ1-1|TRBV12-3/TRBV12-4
CASRLGWGNTEAFF
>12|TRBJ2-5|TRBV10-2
CASTAGEETQYF
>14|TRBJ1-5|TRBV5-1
CASSLALGGQPQHF